This T cell receptor beta chain was documented in a study of OX40 agonist ivuxolimab in advanced cancers. V shed 1 base and J 8 bases; nucleotides not matched to a gene: 10. This CDR3 has 16 residues. Germline V gene sequence: CDR1 SGHVS, CDR2 FNYEAQ. Generated by immunoSEQ multiplex PCR, the TCRdb table keeps only in-frame clones and is missing some. This sample has 75,000 to 80,000 clones, with nearly 95% found just once. This specimen consisted of CD4+ or CD8+ T cells sorted from blood, obtained in a trial of the OX40 agonist ivuxolimab. The chain carries TRBV7-6 and TRBJ2-1, with 8 nucleotides matching TRBD1. This sequence was found in an adult with an advanced solid tumor such as melanoma, head and neck, liver or kidney cancer. This CDR3 reads CASSLGARQGLDEQFF. The CDR3 DNA reads TGTGCCAGCAGCTTAGGTGCGCGACAGGGGTTGGATGAGCAGTTCTTC. Full variable domain (remainder filled in from reference TRBV7-6 and TRBJ2-1): GAGVSQSPRYKVTKRGQDVALRCDPISGHVSLYWYRQALGQGPEFLTYFNYEAQQDKSGLPNDRFSAERPEGSISTLTIQRTEQRDSAMYRCASSLGARQGLDEQFFGPGTRLTVL.